A selection of T cell receptor beta chains follows, all from one sample in a study of CD8+ T cells in alopecia areata. Clones were sequenced by immunoSEQ multiplex PCR, and TCRdb holds only the in-frame ones, with some missing. The sample shows 150,000 to 200,000 clones, approximately 62% of them seen only once. Sequences were derived from CD4+ T cells sorted from blood, sampled at week 24, from a patient treated with tofacitinib. All receptors come from a human donor with alopecia areata. The CDR3 runs from the conserved cysteine through the conserved F or W. A D gene is named only where the DNA matches it firmly. Some rows have no size entry. The others give once, few or many, or a class for an expanded clone.

D gene	V gene	clone size	J gene	CDR3 DNA	CDR3 protein
NA	TRBV11-3	NA	TRBJ1-6	TGTGCCAGCAGCCCCGGCGGAGGGACCTCACCCCTCCACTTT	CASSPGGGTSPLHF
NA	TRBV29-1	few	TRBJ2-3	TGCAGCGCGACAGACGGCACAGATACGCAGTATTTT	CSATDGTDTQYF
NA	TRBV19	few	TRBJ1-2	TGTGCCAGTAGTATAGTCGAGGGGGGCTACACCTTC	CASSIVEGGYTF
NA	TRBV5-1	once	TRBJ2-7	TGCGCCAACAGGCCAGGGCCGTCCTACGAGCAGTACTTC	CANRPGPSYEQYF
NA	TRBV6-1	NA	TRBJ1-1	TGTGCCAGCAGAAGGGTGGGTGACACTGAAGCTTTCTTT	CASRRVGDTEAFF
NA	TRBV30	few	TRBJ2-7	TGTGCCTGGACTAGAACGTTTGCGGGTGAGCAGTACTTC	CAWTRTFAGEQYF
TRBD2	TRBV5-6	NA	TRBJ2-1	TGTGCCTCAGAACTAGCGGGGATCTACAATGAGCAGTTCTTC	CASELAGIYNEQFF
TRBD1	TRBV30	NA	TRBJ1-5	TGTGCCTGGAGTAGGGACAGAAATCAGCCCCAGCATTTT	CAWSRDRNQPQHF
TRBD1	TRBV19	NA	TRBJ1-2	TGTGCCAGTAAAATCGGACAGGGAGTCTATGGCTACACCTTC	CASKIGQGVYGYTF
TRBD2	TRBV29-1	NA	TRBJ2-5	TGCAGCACCCTCCCGACTAGCGGGGATTCTGAGACCCAGTACTTC	CSTLPTSGDSETQYF
NA	TRBV30	NA	TRBJ1-5	TGTGCCTGGAGTAATTATGGTCAGCCCCAGCATTTT	CAWSNYGQPQHF
NA	TRBV9	NA	TRBJ1-2	TGTGCCAGCAGCCCAGGATTACTCGGTTACTATGGCTACACCTTC	CASSPGLLGYYGYTF
NA	TRBV2	few	TRBJ2-5	TGTGCCAGCAGTGTTAACAAGTACCAAGAGACCCAGTACTTC	CASSVNKYQETQYF
TRBD1	TRBV27	NA	TRBJ1-1	TGTGCCAGCAGTTTCCGGACAGGCGCGACAGCTTTCTTT	CASSFRTGATAFF
NA	TRBV5-6	NA	TRBJ1-5	TGTGCCAGCAGCCAAGGCTATAGCAATCAGCCCCAGCATTTT	CASSQGYSNQPQHF
NA	TRBV5-1	NA	TRBJ2-1	TGCGCCAGCAGCTCGCAGGTCGGCAATGAGCAGTTCTTC	CASSSQVGNEQFF
NA	TRBV29-1	NA	TRBJ1-1	TGCAGCGTTGACGCCATAAACACTGAAGCTTTCTTT	CSVDAINTEAFF
TRBD1	TRBV30	once	TRBJ1-2	TGTGCCTGGACCGCCCAACAGGGGAACTATGGCTACACCTTC	CAWTAQQGNYGYTF
TRBD2	TRBV28	NA	TRBJ2-3	TGTGCCAGCAGTTCCAGCGGGGCGCACACAGATACGCAGTATTTT	CASSSSGAHTDTQYF
NA	TRBV29-1	NA	TRBJ2-5	TGCAGCGTTGACACGGAGACCCAGTACTTC	CSVDTETQYF
NA	TRBV5-4	few	TRBJ1-5	TGTGCCAGCAGCCTGAATAGCAATCAGCCCCAGCATTTT	CASSLNSNQPQHF
TRBD1	TRBV2	NA	TRBJ2-7	TGTGCCAGCGGGGGGACAGGCCCGGCCTACGAGCAGTACTTC	CASGGTGPAYEQYF
NA	TRBV23-1	NA	TRBJ1-3	TGCGCCAGCAGTCGATTCGGGTCGGGAAACACCATATATTTT	CASSRFGSGNTIYF
TRBD1	TRBV5-1	NA	TRBJ2-1	TGCGCCAGCAGCCCCAACCCTCCGGGACAGGGTGGAAATGAGCAGTTCTTC	CASSPNPPGQGGNEQFF
NA	TRBV5-1	NA	TRBJ2-5	TGCGCCAGCAGCTTCGATGGGACCCAGTACTTC	CASSFDGTQYF
NA	TRBV14	NA	TRBJ1-6	TGTGCCAGCAGCCAAGTGGTTGGGACATCTAATTCACCCCTCCACTTT	CASSQVVGTSNSPLHF
TRBD1	TRBV10-3	NA	TRBJ1-2	TGTGCCATCAGCGCAGAACAGGGGGCCGGCTACACCTTC	CAISAEQGAGYTF
NA	TRBV30	NA	TRBJ1-2	TGTGCCTGGAGTGGTGATTTTGGCTACACCTTC	CAWSGDFGYTF
TRBD1	TRBV4-1	NA	TRBJ1-5	TGCGCCAGCAGTCTTGACAGGGGGCCCAATCAGCCCCAGCATTTT	CASSLDRGPNQPQHF
NA	TRBV7-8	NA	TRBJ2-7	TGTGCCAGCAGCTTTCAGGGATTGGGGACCTACGAGCAGTACTTC	CASSFQGLGTYEQYF
NA	TRBV29-1	NA	TRBJ1-1	TGCAGCGTTGAAAAGATGGGGACTGAAGCTTTCTTT	CSVEKMGTEAFF
NA	TRBV30	NA	TRBJ1-6	TGTGCCTGGAGTGTACGTGGGTCACCCCTCCACTTT	CAWSVRGSPLHF
TRBD1	TRBV7-9	NA	TRBJ1-2	TGTGCCAGCAGTTCGCACACGGACAGGGACTATGGCTACACCTTC	CASSSHTDRDYGYTF
NA	TRBV5-6	NA	TRBJ2-3	TGTGCCAGCAGCTCCGGACAGTGGAACACAGATACGCAGTATTTT	CASSSGQWNTDTQYF
NA	TRBV5-6	NA	TRBJ1-1	TGTGCCAGCAGCTTGTGGGGGTCGCGGGCTTTCTTT	CASSLWGSRAFF
NA	TRBV6-1	NA	TRBJ1-5	TGTGCCAGCAGGGACGGTAGCAATCAGCCCCAGCATTTT	CASRDGSNQPQHF
TRBD2	TRBV30	NA	TRBJ2-3	TGTGCCTGGACCCGTTTAGCGGGGGGGACAGATACGCAGTATTTT	CAWTRLAGGTDTQYF
NA	TRBV29-1	NA	TRBJ2-2	TGCAGCGCCTCGTGGAACACCGGGGAGCTGTTTTTT	CSASWNTGELFF
NA	TRBV18	NA	TRBJ1-1	TGTGCCAGCTCACCGAGAAGAGAAGGGGACACTGAAGCTTTCTTT	CASSPRREGDTEAFF
TRBD1	TRBV19	NA	TRBJ2-3	TGTGCCAGTACCTCAGGGGGCGCGGGCACAGATACGCAGTATTTT	CASTSGGAGTDTQYF
NA	TRBV5-6	NA	TRBJ2-3	TGTGCCAGCAGCTTTAACAGTCTCACAGATACGCAGTATTTT	CASSFNSLTDTQYF
NA	TRBV6-5	few	TRBJ1-1	TGTGCCAGCAGTTACTCGTTTAAGGGGGACACTGAAGCTTTCTTT	CASSYSFKGDTEAFF
NA	TRBV30	NA	TRBJ1-2	TGTGCCTGCGATACATATCAGGGTAACTATGGCTACACCTTC	CACDTYQGNYGYTF
NA	TRBV23-1	once	TRBJ1-5	TGCGCCAGCAAGCCAAGGCAAGAGATGCCCCAGCATTTT	CASKPRQEMPQHF
NA	TRBV19	NA	TRBJ1-1	TGTGCCACCAGGGCAACTCCGAACACTGAAGCTTTCTTT	CATRATPNTEAFF
TRBD2	TRBV2	NA	TRBJ2-1	TGTGCCAGCAGTTATAGCGGGGGGAACAATGAGCAGTTCTTC	CASSYSGGNNEQFF
NA	TRBV2	few	TRBJ1-2	TGTGCCAGCAGTGAATCCCGGTTAGGGAGCTATGGCTACACCTTC	CASSESRLGSYGYTF
NA	TRBV7-9	few	TRBJ2-7	TGTGCCAGCAGCCCACTACCGACAGTCTCCTACGAGCAGTACTTC	CASSPLPTVSYEQYF
NA	TRBV7-6	NA	TRBJ1-4	TGTGCCAGCACTCAAACGAGTGGCGGGAATTGGGAAAAACTGTTTTTT	CASTQTSGGNWEKLFF
TRBD1	TRBV7-9	NA	TRBJ2-7	TGTGCCAGCAGCAGGGCGAGGGGACAGGGAAGCTACGAGCAGTACTTC	CASSRARGQGSYEQYF
NA	TRBV13	NA	TRBJ2-2	TGTGCCAGCATACGGGGCGCCACGAACACCGGGGAGCTGTTTTTT	CASIRGATNTGELFF
TRBD1	TRBV5-1	NA	TRBJ2-2	TGCGCCAGCAGCTTTCGACAGGGGGCCGGGGAGCTGTTTTTT	CASSFRQGAGELFF
NA	TRBV5-6	NA	TRBJ1-1	TGTGCCAGCAGCCTCTATTATCGGTTGCAGGGGAACACTGAAGCTTTCTTT	CASSLYYRLQGNTEAFF